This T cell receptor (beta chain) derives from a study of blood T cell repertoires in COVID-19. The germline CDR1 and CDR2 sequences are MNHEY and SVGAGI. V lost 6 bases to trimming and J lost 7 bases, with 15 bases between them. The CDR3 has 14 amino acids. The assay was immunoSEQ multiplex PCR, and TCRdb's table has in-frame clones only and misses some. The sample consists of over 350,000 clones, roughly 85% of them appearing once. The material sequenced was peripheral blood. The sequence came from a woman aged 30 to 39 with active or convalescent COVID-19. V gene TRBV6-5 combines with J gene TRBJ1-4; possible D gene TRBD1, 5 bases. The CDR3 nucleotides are TGTGCCAGCAGGGTGGGTCAGGGTGGTGAAAAACTGTTTTTT. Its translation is CASRVGQGGEKLFF.